This T cell receptor beta chain was recovered during a study of graft-versus-host responses after intestinal transplantation. Only one count was recorded for this clone. The CDR3 is 15 residues long. With V trimmed by 7 bases and J by 1 base, 6 bases remained unmatched. Germline V CDR1 and CDR2: MDHEN, SYDVKM. Some clones are missing from TCRdb's copy, which holds only in-frame ones; the method was immunoSEQ multiplex PCR. This repertoire shows 40,000 or so clones, over 80% found once; its top ten account for approximately 3.7%. The origin of this receptor is a human patient who received an intestinal transplant, so some T cells may come from the graft donor. Sequences were derived from PBMCs, sampled 1,000 to 1,200 days after transplant. This chain joins TRBV28 and TRBJ2-2; 7 positions agree with TRBD1. The CDR3: CASNGQVLNTGELFF. CDR3 nucleotide sequence: TGTGCCAGCAATGGACAGGTTTTGAACACCGGGGAGCTGTTTTTT.